What follows are 27 T cell receptor beta chains derived from one specimen sequenced in a study of shared clonotypes between healthy human individuals. Clones were read by immunoSEQ multiplex PCR, and TCRdb kept only the in-frame ones, dropping some. Among 1,500,000 or so clones listed, roughly 96% were seen once. Sequencing input: naive CD4+ T cells sorted from blood. Subset reported: CD45RA+ positively selected. Receptor source: a man younger than 45 in good health.

V gene TRBV5-1 combines with J gene TRBJ2-5; D not resolved. Germline V lookup: CDR1 SGHRS, CDR2 YFSETQ. Between the trimmed V and J ends, which lost 4 bases and 1 base, there was a span of 14 bases. There are 15 residues in the CDR3. This CDR3 is CASSPILRSQETQYF. For the CDR3, the DNA is TGCGCCAGCAGCCCGATATTAAGGTCCCAAGAGACCCAGTACTTC.

The chain carries TRBV5-1 and TRBJ2-3; TRBD2 is a possible D gene (6 bases). The germline V gene has CDR1 SGHRS and CDR2 YFSETQ. This CDR3 is 15 amino acids long. V lost 2 bases and J 0 bases, leaving 10 bases between the germline ends. The CDR3 DNA follows: TGCGCCAGCAGCTTATACGGGAGTAGCACAGATACGCAGTATTTT. This translates into CASSLYGSSTDTQYF.

The chain couples TRBV5-6 to TRBJ2-1; weak D call: TRBD2 (5 bases). Trimming stripped 2 bases from V and 10 bases from J, with 7 bases between. Germline V lookup: CDR1 SGHDT, CDR2 YYEEEE. The CDR3 runs 11 residues. The CDR3 coding sequence is TGTGCCAGCAGCTTCCGGGGAGAGCAGTTCTTC. Encoded protein: CASSFRGEQFF.

Comment on this clone: Other DNA sequences in the same sample also yield this CDR3. This chain links TRBV5-1 with TRBJ2-1; 7 nucleotides line up with TRBD2. The CDR3 totals 15 residues. Germline V gene lookup returns CDR1 SGHRS and CDR2 YFSETQ. J gave up 2 bases and V 1 base, and 3 bases lay outside the gene matches. CDR3: CASSLPSGTYNEQFF. In DNA, the CDR3 is TGCGCCAGCAGCTTGCCTAGCGGAACCTACAATGAGCAGTTCTTC.

A note on this clone: Other DNA sequences in this specimen translate into the identical CDR3. This chain uses TRBV2 with TRBJ2-3; D is unclear. Germline-derived CDR1 and CDR2 are SNHLY and FYNNEI. The CDR3 is made up of 13 amino acids. Trimming shortened V by 3 bases and J by 2 bases, and 6 bases separated the two germline ends. The CDR3: CASSDLYTDTQYF. For the CDR3, the DNA is TGTGCCAGCAGTGATTTATACACAGATACGCAGTATTTT.

The V gene is TRBV28, the J gene TRBJ1-1; possibly TRBD1 for D (5 bases). The CDR3 is 17 residues long. CDR1 and CDR2 (germline): MDHEN, SYDVKM. Trimming removed 2 bases at V and 8 bases at J, with 24 bases between. Here the CDR3 reads CASSLKGEGTPTAEAFF. CDR3 coding DNA: TGTGCCAGCAGTTTAAAAGGAGAAGGGACCCCAACTGCGGAAGCTTTCTTT.

J is TRBJ2-3 and V is TRBV11-3; D may be TRBD1 or TRBD2 (5 bases each). Germline CDR1 reads SGHNT; CDR2 reads YENEEA. The V end was cut by 5 bases, the J end by 1 base, with 16 bases between. The CDR3 is 16 amino acids. The CDR3 spells CASSLSWGFGTDTQYF. The CDR3 DNA reads TGTGCCAGCAGCCTCAGTTGGGGGTTCGGCACAGATACGCAGTATTTT. The variable domain in full, with the rest retrieved from reference TRBV11-3 and TRBJ2-3, is EAGVVQSPRYKIIEKKQPVAFWCNPISGHNTLYWYLQNLGQGPELLIRYENEEAVDDSQLPKDRFSAERLKGVDSTLKIQPAELGDSAVYLCASSLSWGFGTDTQYFGPGTRLTVL.

The chain links TRBV20-1 to TRBJ1-1; maybe TRBD1 (6 bases). Trimming took off 6 bases at V and 11 bases at J, with 16 bases between the two ends. Germline CDR1 and CDR2: DFQATT and SNEGSKA (reference sequence). The CDR3 consists of 11 residues. The CDR3 here is CSAKQGLLAFF. The CDR3 DNA sequence: TGCAGTGCAAAACAGGGATTGCTGGCTTTCTTT.

V and J are TRBV4-3 and TRBJ2-1; unclear D gene. V gave up 0 bases and J gave up 2 bases, with 8 bases separating them. This CDR3 contains 15 residues. The germline V gene has CDR1 LGHNA and CDR2 YSLEER. CDR3 region: CASSQDWKAYNEQFF. CDR3 coding DNA: TGCGCCAGCAGCCAAGATTGGAAAGCCTACAATGAGCAGTTCTTC.

As to this clone: Within the sample, other DNA sequences also encode this same CDR3. The J gene is TRBJ2-1, the V gene TRBV5-4; 14 nucleotides line up with TRBD2. Germline V gives CDR1 SGHNT, CDR2 YYREEE (reference sequence). The CDR3 consists of 18 residues. V shed 4 bases and J 1 base; nucleotides not matched to a gene: 7. CDR3 sequence (DNA): TGTGCCAGCAGCCTGGGACTAGCGGGAGCCGGGTCCTACAATGAGCAGTTCTTC. Translation gives CASSLGLAGAGSYNEQFF.

This chain uses TRBV19 with TRBJ1-5, with D unresolved. Trimming took off 5 bases at V and 2 bases at J, with 16 bases between the two ends. The CDR3 has 16 amino acids. Germline V CDR1 and CDR2: LNHDA, SQIVND (reference sequence). The CDR3 DNA is TGTGCCAGTAGTGCCGACCTTCCCGTCGGCAATCAGCCCCAGCATTTT. It translates to CASSADLPVGNQPQHF.

The V call is TRBV5-1, the J call TRBJ2-5; TRBD1 might be the D (5 bases). The CDR3 runs to 16 residues. The ends were cut back, 2 bases at V and 5 bases at J, with 19 bases in the middle. Germline V gene data show CDR1 as SGHRS and CDR2 as YFSETQ. CDR3 DNA sequence: TGCGCCAGCAGCTTAGCGCAGGGCGGTTTTTGGGAGACCCAGTACTTC. Its translation is CASSLAQGGFWETQYF.

To note about this clone: Germline is not matched at one junction end, which may reflect a read error. The chain is built from TRBV2 and TRBJ2-7; D uncertain. The V gene's germline CDR1 is SNHLY and CDR2 FYNNEI. This CDR3 spans 10 amino acids. The CDR3 here is CASSGQRHFF. CDR3 coding DNA: TGTGCCAGCAGTGGGCAAAGGCACTTCTTC.

CDR3 nucleotide sequence: TGTGCCAGCCATCCCGGGACAGGGATCTACGAGCAGTACTTC. Translated: CASHPGTGIYEQYF. This chain uses TRBV28 with TRBJ2-7, with 9 bases lining up with TRBD1. Looked up from germline, CDR1 is MDHEN and CDR2 is SYDVKM. Losses at the gene ends were 8 bases for V and 3 bases for J; bases not matched to a gene: 8. The CDR3 consists of 14 residues.

The chain links TRBV18 to TRBJ1-1; the D gene is possibly TRBD1 (5 bases). CDR3 length equals 14 residues. Germline V gene lookup returns CDR1 KGHSH and CDR2 LQKENI. V lost 5 bases, J lost 1 base, and 11 bases lay in between. The CDR3: CASSAQGQNTEAFF. In DNA, the CDR3 is TGTGCCAGCTCAGCGCAGGGTCAGAACACTGAAGCTTTCTTT.

This CDR3 is CASAPRVAGVPSYEQYF. The DNA of the CDR3 is TGTGCCAGCGCCCCTCGGGTAGCGGGTGTTCCCTCCTACGAGCAGTACTTC. This chain uses TRBV7-2 with TRBJ2-7, with 7 bases that match TRBD2. The CDR3 extends over 17 amino acids. Per germline, CDR1 SGHTA and CDR2 FQGNSA. Losses at the gene ends were 8 bases for V and 0 bases for J; bases not matched to a gene: 16.

The rearrangement joins TRBV5-1 to TRBJ2-3; 11 bases fit TRBD2. V was clipped by 0 bases and J by 4 bases; unmatched bases: 13. The CDR3 covers 19 residues. Germline V gene lookup returns CDR1 SGHRS and CDR2 YFSETQ. The CDR3 sequence: CASSLARASGRRGADTQYF. CDR3 in DNA: TGCGCCAGCAGCTTGGCCAGGGCTAGCGGGAGGCGCGGCGCAGATACGCAGTATTTT.

V is TRBV27 and J is TRBJ2-7, with 16 bases lining up with TRBD2. The germline V gene has CDR1 MNHEY and CDR2 SMNVEV (reference sequence). V shed 4 bases, J shed 3 bases, and the junction held 9 bases outside the gene matches. This CDR3 spans 18 amino acids. The CDR3 spells CASSSGVGLAGGLYEQYF. The DNA for the CDR3 is TGTGCCAGCAGTTCAGGAGTGGGACTAGCGGGAGGGCTCTACGAGCAGTACTTC.

The chain is built from TRBV27 and TRBJ2-1; 10 bases are a match to TRBD2. The V gene's germline CDR1 is MNHEY and CDR2 SMNVEV (reference sequence). V lost 8 bases and J lost 4; bases outside the gene matches: 5. CDR3 size: 14 residues. The CDR3 spells CASHGLADYNEQFF. The CDR3 DNA reads as TGTGCCAGCCATGGACTAGCGGATTACAATGAGCAGTTCTTC.

V and J are TRBV25-1 and TRBJ2-1; 8 bases are a match to TRBD1. Germline V CDR1 and CDR2: MGHDK, SYGVNS. The CDR3 covers 15 residues. V lost 6 bases to trimming and J lost 3 bases; unmatched junction nucleotides: 7. This chain's CDR3 is CASSPTGTGYNEQFF. The CDR3 DNA is TGTGCCAGCAGCCCGACTGGGACAGGCTACAATGAGCAGTTCTTC.

This chain links TRBV5-1 with TRBJ1-4; D unclear. CDR1 and CDR2 from the germline V gene are SGHRS and YFSETQ. The V gene lost 0 bases and the J gene lost 7 bases, with 13 bases spanning the gap. The CDR3 is 15 residues long. The CDR3 here is CASSLEWSRPEKLFF. CDR3 coding DNA: TGCGCCAGCAGCTTGGAATGGTCCAGGCCTGAAAAACTGTTTTTT.

The chain uses TRBV11-2 and TRBJ2-3, with D perhaps assigned TRBD1 or TRBD2 (6 bases each). Germline values: CDR1 SGHAT, CDR2 FQNNGV. The CDR3 runs 16 residues. Trimming stripped 1 base from V and 0 bases from J, with 11 bases between. CDR3 DNA sequence: TGTGCCAGCAGCTTAGGATGGGGGGCAAGCACAGATACGCAGTATTTT. This gives the protein CASSLGWGASTDTQYF.

The chain uses TRBV6-1 and TRBJ2-1, with D perhaps being TRBD1 or TRBD2 (5 bases each). CDR1 is MNHNS, CDR2 SASEGT, per germline. This CDR3 has 13 amino acids. V was shortened by 8 bases and J by 7 bases, with 15 bases between the two germline ends. DNA of the CDR3: TGTGCCAGCGCATATGGGGGATCGAATGAGCAGTTCTTC. It specifies CASAYGGSNEQFF.

CDR3 residues: CASSFDPWGGEQYF. The CDR3 DNA reads as TGTGCCAGCAGCTTTGATCCTTGGGGCGGCGAGCAGTACTTC. The chain recombines TRBV7-2 with TRBJ2-7; weak D call: TRBD1 (5 bases). The CDR3 length is 14 residues. The V end was cut by 3 bases, the J end by 6 bases, with 15 bases between. From germline, CDR1 is SGHTA and CDR2 FQGNSA.

This clone was observed a single time. The same CDR3 is also encoded by other DNA sequences in this sample. The chain uses TRBV5-1 and TRBJ1-1; possibly TRBD1 for D (5 bases). Germline V lookup: CDR1 SGHRS, CDR2 YFSETQ. Between the trimmed V and J ends, which lost 4 bases and 0 bases, there was a span of 10 bases. This CDR3 has 14 amino acids. The DNA of the CDR3 is TGCGCCAGCAGCCTCGACAGACTGAACACTGAAGCTTTCTTT. Its translation: CASSLDRLNTEAFF. The entire variable domain, with the rest obtained from reference TRBV5-1 and TRBJ1-1, is as follows: KAGVTQTPRYLIKTRGQQVTLSCSPISGHRSVSWYQQTPGQGLQFLFEYFSETQRNKGNFPGRFSGRQFSNSRSEMNVSTLELGDSALYLCASSLDRLNTEAFFGQGTRLTVV.

The genes are TRBV7-9 and TRBJ2-7; 9 bases align to TRBD1. The V segment lost 4 bases and the J segment 3 bases; nucleotides outside the gene matches: 7. The germline V gene has CDR1 SEHNR and CDR2 FQNEAQ (reference sequence). The CDR3 runs to 15 residues. The CDR3 loop reads CASSSPRTGDYEQYF. The CDR3 bases are TGTGCCAGCAGCTCCCCGCGGACAGGGGACTACGAGCAGTACTTC.

V usage is TRBV28 and J usage is TRBJ1-5; D perhaps matches TRBD1 (5 bases). The germline V gene encodes CDR1 MDHEN and CDR2 SYDVKM. The CDR3 runs to 15 residues. The V gene lost 5 bases and the J gene lost 7 bases, with 18 bases spanning the gap. CDR3 protein: CASSVARVIKQPQHF. The CDR3 DNA sequence: TGTGCCAGCAGTGTTGCCAGGGTGATAAAACAGCCCCAGCATTTT.